Below, one TCR beta chain is given with its context. The target antigen is unknown. The sample originates from a study of immune evolution from preneoplasia to lung adenocarcinoma. Study outcomes and limitations: Later-stage lesions seemingly showed higher T cell density and diversity than normal lung. Top clone share appeared to fall from AAH through AIS, MIA, adenocarcinoma.

The CDR3 is 16 residues long. Between the trimmed V and J ends, which lost 0 bases and 2 bases, there was a span of 15 bases. Germline V CDR1 and CDR2: SGHNT, YYREEE (reference sequence). Two lung cancer pathologists independently confirmed each histologic diagnosis. Macro-dissection enriched premalignant or tumor cells before nucleic acid extraction. Profiling relied on immunoSEQ multiplex PCR, and the TCRdb table lists in-frame clones only, not all of them. The sample contains over 30,000 clones, about 74% of which appear only once. The receptor was derived from a person between 60 and 69 years old with lung adenocarcinoma. The rearrangement joins TRBV5-4 to TRBJ2-7, with D perhaps being TRBD1 or TRBD2 (6 bases each). The sample consisted of FFPE invasive lung adenocarcinoma tissue. The CDR3 region has the DNA TGTGCCAGCAGCTTGGCCTTGGGGGCGGGAACCTACGAGCAGTACTTC. Its protein is CASSLALGAGTYEQYF.